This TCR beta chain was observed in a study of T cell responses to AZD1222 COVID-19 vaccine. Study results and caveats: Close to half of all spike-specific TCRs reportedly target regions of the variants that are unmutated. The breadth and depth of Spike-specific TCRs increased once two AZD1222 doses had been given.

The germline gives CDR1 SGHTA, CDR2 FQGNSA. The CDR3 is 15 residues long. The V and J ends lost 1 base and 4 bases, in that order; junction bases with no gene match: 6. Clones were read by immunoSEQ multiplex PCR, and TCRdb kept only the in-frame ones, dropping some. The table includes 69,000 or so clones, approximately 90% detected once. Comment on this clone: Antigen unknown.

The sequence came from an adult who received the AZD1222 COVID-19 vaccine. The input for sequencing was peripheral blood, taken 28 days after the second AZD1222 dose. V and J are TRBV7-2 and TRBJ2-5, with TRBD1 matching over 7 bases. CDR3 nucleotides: TGTGCCAGCAGCTTAGGGGGACAGATTAGAGAGACCCAGTACTTC. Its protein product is CASSLGGQIRETQYF. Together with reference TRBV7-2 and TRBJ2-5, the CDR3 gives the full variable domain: GAGVSQSPSNKVTEKGKDVELRCDPISGHTALYWYRQSLGQGLEFLIYFQGNSAPDKSGLPSDRFSAERTGGSVSTLTIQRTQQEDSAVYLCASSLGGQIRETQYFGPGTRLLVL.